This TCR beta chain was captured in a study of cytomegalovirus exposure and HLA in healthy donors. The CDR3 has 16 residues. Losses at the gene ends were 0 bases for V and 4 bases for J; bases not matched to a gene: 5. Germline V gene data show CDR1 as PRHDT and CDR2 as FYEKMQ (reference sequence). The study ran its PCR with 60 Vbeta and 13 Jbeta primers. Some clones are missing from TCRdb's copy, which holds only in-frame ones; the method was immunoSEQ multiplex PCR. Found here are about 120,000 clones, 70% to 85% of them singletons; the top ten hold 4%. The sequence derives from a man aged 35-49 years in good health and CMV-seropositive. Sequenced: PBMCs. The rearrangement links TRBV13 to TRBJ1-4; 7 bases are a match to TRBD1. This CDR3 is CASSLGRGQFNEKLFF. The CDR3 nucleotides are TGTGCCAGCAGCTTAGGCCGGGGACAGTTTAATGAAAAACTGTTTTTT. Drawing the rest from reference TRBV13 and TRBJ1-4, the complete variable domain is AAGVIQSPRHLIKEKRETATLKCYPIPRHDTVYWYQQGPGQDPQFLISFYEKMQSDKGSIPDRFSAQQFSDYHSELNMSSLELGDSALYFCASSLGRGQFNEKLFFGSGTQLSVL.